These 30 T cell receptor beta chains originate from one sample sequenced in a study of T cell repertoires in cytomegalovirus infection. One entry per CDR3 protein, called by TCRdb with MiXCR from the reads. The table has tens of thousands of distinct CDR3 sequences, roughly 25% seen once. For these TCRs, the target antigens are not known. This specimen was CD8+ T cells from cultured PBMCs, taken from culture after CMV antigen stimulation. The receptors derive from a human donor in good health (CMV status not recorded). Some clones in this sample may be carry-over from other donors' samples.

About this clonotype: A read error may explain this, as a much larger clone is one base away. The rearrangement uses TRBV6-5 and TRBJ1-2; the D gene is possibly TRBD1 (5 bases). The V gene's germline CDR1 is MNHEY and CDR2 SVGAGI. The CDR3 has 14 residues. The CDR3 spells CGSSYIRDGYGYTF. The CDR3 DNA reads TGTGGCAGCAGTTACATCCGGGACGGTTATGGCTACACCTTC.

The chain employs TRBV27 and TRBJ2-7; D gene ambiguous. In germline, CDR1 is MNHEY, CDR2 SMNVEV (reference sequence). The CDR3 spans 15 residues. V was cut by 8 bases and J by 0 bases, with 17 bases left in between. As DNA, the CDR3 is TGTGCCAGCGCCTCCTTAGGCTTTAGCTCCTACGAGCAGTACTTC. Encoded protein: CASASLGFSSYEQYF.

This clonotype was seen many times. The chain recombines TRBV12-3 or TRBV12-4 with TRBJ2-1, with 10 bases aligning to TRBD2. V shed 3 bases, J shed 8 bases, and the junction held 13 bases outside the gene matches. The CDR3 is made up of 17 amino acids. The CDR3 DNA sequence: TGTGCCAGCAGTTTTTACCCGAGCGGGGGGGCAAAGGATGAGCAGTTCTTC. Its translation is CASSFYPSGGAKDEQFF.

This clonotype was detected only a few times. The chain is built from TRBV6-5 and TRBJ2-5, with D perhaps given as TRBD1 or TRBD2 (6 bases each). The CDR3 is 15 residues long. V was cut by 7 bases and J by 5 bases, with 20 bases left in between. Per germline, CDR1 MNHEY and CDR2 SVGAGI. Here the CDR3 DNA reads TGTGCCAGCATCCTAGGGGGGCGGCCAGGGGAGACCCAGTACTTC. It translates to CASILGGRPGETQYF.

The chain combines TRBV5-1 with TRBJ1-5; D call uncertain. Per germline, CDR1 SGHRS and CDR2 YFSETQ. V was shortened by 7 bases and J by 6 bases, with 14 bases between the two germline ends. This CDR3 contains 13 residues. Here the CDR3 DNA reads TGCGCCAGCGCCTACCAGGAGGGTCAGCCCCAGCATTTT. Its translation: CASAYQEGQPQHF.

V gene TRBV5-8 combines with J gene TRBJ1-5; 12 bases are a match to TRBD1. Germline V CDR1 and CDR2: SGHTS, YDEGEE. With V trimmed by 0 bases and J by 4 bases, 5 bases remained unmatched. This CDR3 contains 17 residues. CDR3 protein: CASSLVRDRGRNQPQHF. For the CDR3, the DNA is TGTGCCAGCAGCTTGGTCCGGGACAGGGGGCGAAATCAGCCCCAGCATTTT.

This clonotype was recorded a few times. V and J are TRBV19 and TRBJ2-3, with 9 bases identical to TRBD2. Germline V gives CDR1 LNHDA, CDR2 SQIVND (reference sequence). This CDR3 spans 14 amino acids. Losses at the gene ends were 3 bases for V and 5 bases for J; bases not matched to a gene: 3. This CDR3 reads CASSMRGGRDTQYF. CDR3 in DNA: TGTGCCAGTAGTATGCGGGGGGGTAGAGATACGCAGTATTTT.

CDR3 nucleotide sequence: TGTGCCAGCACCGACAGGGTCCACGAGCAGTACTTC. It encodes CASTDRVHEQYF. This sequence joins TRBV5-6 and TRBJ2-7; 7 nucleotides match TRBD1. The CDR3 contains 12 residues. V lost 6 bases to trimming and J lost 5 bases; unmatched junction nucleotides: 5. CDR1 SGHDT and CDR2 YYEEEE come from the germline V gene.

V usage is TRBV20-1 and J usage is TRBJ2-1, with no clear D. Trimming left V 3 bases short and J 4 bases short, with 1 base between. This CDR3 comprises 10 residues. Germline assignment: CDR1 DFQATT and CDR2 SNEGSKA (reference sequence). The CDR3 reads CSARYNEQFF. DNA of the CDR3: TGCAGTGCTAGGTACAATGAGCAGTTCTTC.

The J gene is TRBJ2-3, the V gene TRBV5-1; TRBD1 aligns across 8 bases. The V gene's germline CDR1 is SGHRS and CDR2 YFSETQ. The CDR3 has 16 amino acids. Trimming at V came to 3 bases and at J to 2 bases, leaving 8 bases not matched to a gene. The CDR3 coding sequence is TGCGCCAGCAGCTGGGGCACAGGGGGAACCACAGATACGCAGTATTTT. Translation gives CASSWGTGGTTDTQYF. The variable domain in full, with the rest retrieved from reference TRBV5-1 and TRBJ2-3, is KAGVTQTPRYLIKTRGQQVTLSCSPISGHRSVSWYQQTPGQGLQFLFEYFSETQRNKGNFPGRFSGRQFSNSRSEMNVSTLELGDSALYLCASSWGTGGTTDTQYFGPGTRLTVL.

This clonotype was seen a handful of times. V and J are TRBV4-1 and TRBJ2-1; perhaps TRBD1 as D (6 bases). V was shortened by 2 bases and J by 5 bases, with 22 bases between the two germline ends. Germline V lookup: CDR1 MGHRA, CDR2 YSYEKL. The CDR3 consists of 18 residues. The CDR3 here is CASSQPSSGVVRDNEQFF. Here the CDR3 DNA reads TGCGCCAGCAGCCAACCAAGTTCAGGGGTGGTGCGCGACAATGAGCAGTTCTTC.

This clonotype was counted a few times. This chain joins TRBV4-1 and TRBJ2-7, with unresolved D. Germline-derived CDR1 and CDR2 are MGHRA and YSYEKL. V was shortened by 0 bases and J by 4 bases, with 16 bases between the two germline ends. The CDR3 contains 16 residues. The CDR3 coding sequence is TGCGCCAGCAGCCAAGATCCCCAGACACCAATTTACGAGCAGTACTTC. Amino acids: CASSQDPQTPIYEQYF.

V usage is TRBV24-1 and J usage is TRBJ1-5; the D is unclear. V was clipped by 9 bases and J by 6 bases, with 11 bases between them. The germline CDR1 and CDR2 sequences are KGHDR and SFDVKD. The CDR3 contains 12 residues. The CDR3 loop reads CATGHAGQPQHF. In DNA, the CDR3 is TGTGCCACCGGTCATGCGGGTCAGCCCCAGCATTTT.

This clonotype was seen only a few times. The chain recombines TRBV4-1 with TRBJ1-1; D remains ambiguous. In germline, CDR1 is MGHRA, CDR2 YSYEKL. This CDR3 has 17 residues. V was cut by 1 base and J by 1 base, with 16 bases left in between. The CDR3 loop is CASSQGVLELKNTEAFF. The CDR3 DNA sequence: TGCGCCAGCAGCCAAGGCGTTCTCGAACTAAAGAACACTGAAGCTTTCTTT.

The J gene is TRBJ2-2, the V gene TRBV9; the D gene is possibly TRBD1 (7 bases). The CDR3 is made up of 17 amino acids. The V gene's germline CDR1 is SGDLS and CDR2 YYNGEE. V lost 0 bases, J lost 7 bases, and 19 bases lay in between. Here the CDR3 DNA reads TGTGCCAGCAGCGTAGACGACCGCAGGGGGGCTAACGGGGAGCTGTTTTTT. Protein product: CASSVDDRRGANGELFF.

The chain uses TRBV23-1 and TRBJ2-1; 9 nucleotides match TRBD2. TRBV23-1 is treated as an ORF (open reading frame) with a function not yet certain. V lost 3 bases to trimming and J lost 9 bases; unmatched junction nucleotides: 21. CDR3 length equals 19 residues. CDR3 nucleotide sequence: TGCGCCAGCAGTCACCGCGGGACAGTTTGCGGGAGGGCCAGGGTTGAGCAGTTCTTC. This encodes CASSHRGTVCGRARVEQFF.

There are a few counts of this clonotype. This rearrangement joins TRBV15 to TRBJ2-7, with a weak D call TRBD1 (5 bases). The CDR3 runs to 15 residues. Trimming left V 3 bases short and J 4 bases short, with 16 bases between. Germline lookup yields CDR1 LNHNV and CDR2 YYDKDF (reference sequence). The CDR3 reads CATSSPPQGNYEQYF. The CDR3 region has the DNA TGTGCCACCAGCAGTCCCCCGCAGGGTAATTACGAGCAGTACTTC.

This clonotype was recorded many times. This chain joins TRBV4-3 and TRBJ1-2, with 7 bases matching TRBD1. The V and J ends lost 0 bases and 4 bases, in that order; junction bases with no gene match: 5. CDR1 is LGHNA, CDR2 YSLEER, per germline. The CDR3 is 15 amino acids. The DNA of the CDR3 is TGCGCCAGCAGCCAAGATGTCGGGGACAGCTATGGCTACACCTTC. Protein sequence: CASSQDVGDSYGYTF.

The table lists this clonotype with many counts. The junction departs from the called germline gene at one end, perhaps through a read error. The CDR3 region has the DNA TGTGCCAGCAGTTTAAGCGGGGGGGCGGACGAGCAGTACTTC. Encoded protein: CASSLSGGADEQYF. The gene calls are TRBV7-3 and TRBJ2-7, with 10 bases aligning to TRBD2. The CDR3 spans 14 residues. Germline CDR1 and CDR2: SGHTA and FQGTGA.

This clonotype was picked up many times. This CDR3 is CASGWRTSGAVGANVLTF. As DNA, the CDR3 is TGTGCCAGTGGATGGCGGACTAGCGGGGCTGTTGGGGCCAACGTCCTGACTTTC. This chain connects TRBV12-3 or TRBV12-4 to TRBJ2-6, with TRBD2 identical over 12 bases. The junction had 12 bases not matched to a gene; V was cut back by 9 bases and J by 3 bases. The CDR3 contains 18 residues.

The chain uses TRBV12-5 and TRBJ2-1, with D possibly matching TRBD2 (5 bases). V was pared by 6 bases and J by 8 bases, with 17 bases between. This CDR3 contains 14 residues. Germline loops: CDR1 LGHNT, CDR2 FRNRAP. CDR3 sequence reads: CASGQQGGPHEQFF. In DNA form, the CDR3 reads TGTGCTAGTGGCCAACAAGGAGGCCCTCATGAGCAGTTCTTC.

The sample holds a few counts of this clonotype. The V gene is TRBV5-1, the J gene TRBJ2-7, with D perhaps being TRBD1 or TRBD2 (5 bases each). The germline gives CDR1 SGHRS, CDR2 YFSETQ. Trimming took off 3 bases at V and 3 bases at J, with 19 bases between the two ends. This CDR3 is built from 16 residues. Here the CDR3 reads CASSSEEGEVDYEQYF. CDR3 nucleotides: TGCGCCAGCAGCTCGGAGGAAGGGGAAGTGGACTACGAGCAGTACTTC.

The chain couples TRBV7-4 to TRBJ2-7; 8 nucleotides agree with TRBD1. The CDR3 loop spans 17 amino acids. In germline, CDR1 is SGHVT, CDR2 SQSDAQ. The junction had 14 bases not matched to a gene; V was cut back by 4 bases and J by 3 bases. CDR3 in DNA: TGTGCCAGCAGCTCCAGAGGAGCAGCAGGGGGCATCTACGAGCAGTACTTC. Protein: CASSSRGAAGGIYEQYF.

The chain carries TRBV9 and TRBJ1-6; possible D gene TRBD1, 6 bases. This CDR3 region has 13 residues. Trimming stripped 3 bases from V and 6 bases from J, with 7 bases between. Germline lookup yields CDR1 SGDLS and CDR2 YYNGEE. The CDR3, as DNA: TGTGCCAGCAGCGACAGGGTTAATTCACCCCTCCACTTT. This sequence encodes CASSDRVNSPLHF.

This clonotype was observed a handful of times. J is TRBJ1-1 and V is TRBV29-1, with D hard to call. The V gene lost 6 bases and the J gene lost 1 base, with 15 bases spanning the gap. The CDR3 is made up of 14 amino acids. The germline V gene has CDR1 SQVTM and CDR2 ANQGSEA. CDR3 loop: CSVQKHPGNTEAFF. CDR3 DNA sequence: TGCAGCGTCCAGAAACACCCAGGGAACACTGAAGCTTTCTTT.

This clonotype was recorded many times. The chain employs TRBV20-1 and TRBJ2-3; perhaps TRBD1 as D (6 bases). The CDR3 has 16 amino acids. CDR1 is DFQATT and CDR2 is SNEGSKA in the germline V gene (reference sequence). V was trimmed by 1 base and J by 0 bases, leaving 14 bases between them. For the CDR3, the DNA is TGCAGTGCTAGAGCCCCACTACAGGGAAGCACAGATACGCAGTATTTT. Translation: CSARAPLQGSTDTQYF.

Only a few counts were recorded for this clonotype. The chain couples TRBV12-3 or TRBV12-4 to TRBJ2-1, with D perhaps given as TRBD1 or TRBD2 (6 bases each). The V end lost 2 bases, the J end lost 2 bases, and 10 bases lay between the germline ends. The CDR3 has 15 amino acids. The CDR3 loop reads CASSLRRGAYNEQFF. Written as DNA, the CDR3 is TGTGCCAGCAGTTTAAGGAGGGGGGCCTACAATGAGCAGTTCTTC.

V usage is TRBV14 and J usage is TRBJ2-3; 9 bases align to TRBD1. J was trimmed by 9 bases and V by 2 bases; bases with no gene match: 9. Germline V lookup: CDR1 SGHDN, CDR2 FVKESK. CDR3 size: 15 residues. CDR3 sequence (DNA): TGTGCCAGCAGCCAACGTGTTACAGGGGGCGTCACGCAGTATTTT. It specifies CASSQRVTGGVTQYF. Full variable domain (outside the CDR3, taken from reference TRBV14 and TRBJ2-3): EAGVTQFPSHSVIEKGQTVTLRCDPISGHDNLYWYRRVMGKEIKFLLHFVKESKQDESGMPNNRFLAERTGGTYSTLKVQPAELEDSGVYFCASSQRVTGGVTQYFGPGTRLTVL.

The table lists this clonotype with many counts. This rearrangement joins TRBV6-2 or TRBV6-3 to TRBJ2-1; 11 bases are shared with TRBD2. Trimming took 4 bases from V and 8 from J; bases not matched to a gene: 4. Germline V gene lookup returns CDR1 MNHEY and CDR2 SVGEGT. The CDR3 spans 14 residues. In DNA, the CDR3 is TGTGCCAGCAGTTTAGCGGGGGGGCTCGATGAGCAGTTCTTC. As protein: CASSLAGGLDEQFF.

The V gene is TRBV25-1, the J gene TRBJ1-2; TRBD1 is a possible D gene (5 bases). This CDR3 region has 12 residues. Germline assignment: CDR1 MGHDK and CDR2 SYGVNS. Trimming shortened V by 6 bases and J by 1 base, and 6 bases separated the two germline ends. For the CDR3, the DNA is TGTGCCAGCAGCGGGGGTAACTATGGCTACACCTTC. Its translation is CASSGGNYGYTF.